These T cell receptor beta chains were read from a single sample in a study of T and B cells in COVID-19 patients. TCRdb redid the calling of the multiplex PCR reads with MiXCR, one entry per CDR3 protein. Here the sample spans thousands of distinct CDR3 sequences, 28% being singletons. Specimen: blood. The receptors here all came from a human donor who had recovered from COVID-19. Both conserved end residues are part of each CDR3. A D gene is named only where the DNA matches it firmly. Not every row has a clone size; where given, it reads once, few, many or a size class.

CASSDSTKSAGELFF,TGTGCCAGCAGTGACTCGACTAAATCTGCCGGGGAGCTGTTTTTT,TRBJ2-2,TRBV6-4,.,.
CASSFSRDRGHEQYF,TGTGCCAGCAGTTTCAGCCGGGACAGGGGACACGAGCAGTACTTC,TRBJ2-7,TRBV12-3/TRBV12-4,TRBD1,medium-sized
CASSFGTAGVLTF,TGTGCCAGCAGCTTCGGGACGGCCGGGGTCCTGACTTTC,TRBJ2-6,TRBV5-6,.,medium-sized
CASRWNGEQYF,TGTGCCAGCAGGTGGAATGGCGAGCAGTACTTC,TRBJ2-7,TRBV25-1,.,.
CTSSRGEDNEQYF,TGTACCAGCAGCCGGGGGGAAGATAACGAGCAGTACTTC,TRBJ2-7,TRBV7-9,TRBD2,.
CSVRTTEAFF,TGCAGCGTCCGCACCACTGAAGCTTTCTTT,TRBJ1-1,TRBV29-1,.,medium-sized
CSVEMDNYEQYF,TGCAGCGTTGAAATGGACAACTACGAGCAGTACTTC,TRBJ2-7,TRBV29-1,.,medium-sized
CASRGTGHYGYTF,TGTGCCAGCAGAGGGACAGGGCACTATGGCTACACCTTC,TRBJ1-2,TRBV6-2/TRBV6-3,TRBD1,.
CASSLDGGVYEQYF,TGTGCCAGCAGTTTAGACGGGGGGGTTTACGAGCAGTACTTC,TRBJ2-7,TRBV28,TRBD2,few
CSAGRGHKDTQYF,TGCAGTGCTGGGCGGGGGCACAAAGATACGCAGTATTTT,TRBJ2-3,TRBV20-1,.,.
CASRPYGTLGTDNIQYF,TGTGCCAGCAGACCGTACGGAACCCTAGGGACTGATAACATTCAGTACTTC,TRBJ2-4,TRBV6-6,.,many
CASSLREGSNQPQHF,TGTGCCAGCAGTTTGAGAGAGGGTAGCAATCAGCCCCAGCATTTT,TRBJ1-5,TRBV12-3/TRBV12-4,.,many
CASSLIGFEQFF,TGTGCCAGCAGTTTAATAGGGTTTGAGCAGTTCTTC,TRBJ2-1,TRBV27,.,medium-sized
CARRGGVGYTF,TGTGCCCGGAGGGGAGGAGTTGGCTACACCTTC,TRBJ1-2,TRBV30,.,medium-sized